The next 4 T cell receptor beta chains were all read from a single sample in a study of CD8+ T cells in alopecia areata. Sequencing templates came from extracted RNA that was reverse transcribed into cDNA. Repertoires were generated with immunoSEQ multiplex PCR, while TCRdb's copy carries only in-frame clones and drops some. The table records around 290,000 clones, roughly 60% of them present only once. Treatment noted: oral pan-JAK inhibitor, 5-10 mg twice daily. Sequences were derived from CD4+ T cells sorted from blood, sampled at week 24, from a patient treated with tofacitinib. These receptors originate from a human donor with alopecia areata.

This clone was detected a few times. V usage is TRBV5-1 and J usage is TRBJ2-5; TRBD1 matches 7 bases. This CDR3 contains 14 residues. With 4 bases clipped from V and 2 bases from J, the junction kept 5 bases outside the gene matches. Germline V gives CDR1 SGHRS, CDR2 YFSETQ. The CDR3 DNA reads as TGCGCCAGCAGCCGTACGGGACAGCAAGAGACCCAGTACTTC. Amino acid sequence: CASSRTGQQETQYF. The full variable domain, with the rest looked up from reference TRBV5-1 and TRBJ2-5, is KAGVTQTPRYLIKTRGQQVTLSCSPISGHRSVSWYQQTPGQGLQFLFEYFSETQRNKGNFPGRFSGRQFSNSRSEMNVSTLELGDSALYLCASSRTGQQETQYFGPGTRLLVL.

The CDR3: CATSRDPPPGDEQFF. The DNA for the CDR3 is TGTGCCACCAGCAGAGATCCGCCCCCAGGCGATGAGCAGTTCTTC. This sequence joins TRBV15 and TRBJ2-1; D gene uncertain. CDR1 is LNHNV and CDR2 is YYDKDF in the germline V gene (reference sequence). Between the trimmed V and J ends, which lost 0 bases and 8 bases, there was a span of 14 bases. This CDR3 has 15 residues.

This clone was counted only a few times. One junction end does not reproduce the germline sequence, and a read error may be involved. The chain employs TRBV30 and TRBJ2-3, with a tentative D call TRBD2 (5 bases). Germline CDR1 is GTSNPN and CDR2 is SVGIG (reference sequence). CDR3 length equals 11 residues. The CDR3 DNA is TGTGCCTGGAGTAATCGGGATACGCGGTATTTT. It encodes CAWSNRDTRYF.

The chain is built from TRBV29-1 and TRBJ2-5, with 7 positions matching TRBD1. Germline values: CDR1 SQVTM, CDR2 ANQGSEA. J was trimmed by 6 bases and V by 4 bases; bases with no gene match: 2. The CDR3 runs 11 residues. Here the CDR3 reads CSVAQGQTQYF. Written as DNA, the CDR3 is TGCAGCGTTGCACAGGGGCAGACCCAGTACTTC.